A single sample gave rise to the 25 T cell receptor beta chains below, sequenced in a study of T cell repertoires in cytomegalovirus infection. Each CDR3 protein is one row after TCRdb ran MiXCR on the reads. The sample carries 300,000 or so distinct CDR3 sequences, over 20% recorded once. The specimen sequenced was PBMCs. The source is a human donor in good health (CMV status not recorded). Some clones in this sample may be carry-over from other donors' samples.

This CDR3 reads CATPNSPLSEQYF. In DNA form, the CDR3 reads TGTGCCACCCCAAATAGTCCTTTGTCCGAGCAGTACTTC. This chain connects TRBV7-7 to TRBJ2-7; D call uncertain. V shed 10 bases and J shed 6 bases, with 19 bases lying between them. Germline CDR1 SSHAT, CDR2 FNYEAQ (reference sequence). The CDR3 loop spans 13 amino acids.

Many counts were recorded for this clonotype. The CDR3 loop reads CASSLGLAQNEQFF. The CDR3 DNA reads as TGTGCCAGCAGCCTCGGGCTAGCGCAAAATGAGCAGTTCTTC. The genes are TRBV7-2 and TRBJ2-1; D may be TRBD2 (6 bases). Germline values: CDR1 SGHTA, CDR2 FQGNSA. This CDR3 has 14 residues. Trimming shortened V by 5 bases and J by 7 bases, and 15 bases separated the two germline ends.

In DNA form, the CDR3 reads TGTGCCAGCAGTTCGCAGGGATTCCGGCAGCCCCAGCATTTT. Amino acids: CASSSQGFRQPQHF. The V gene is TRBV6-2 or TRBV6-3, the J gene TRBJ1-5; weak D call: TRBD1 (5 bases). Trimming left V 4 bases short and J 7 bases short, with 14 bases between. Germline V gene sequence: CDR1 MNHEY, CDR2 SVGEGT. This CDR3 region has 14 residues.

This clonotype came up a few times. The rearrangement links TRBV2 to TRBJ2-1, with 8 nucleotides matching TRBD2. Looked up from germline, CDR1 is SNHLY and CDR2 is FYNNEI. V lost 7 bases, J lost 9 bases, and 14 bases stayed unmatched. CDR3 size: 15 residues. The CDR3 DNA sequence: TGTGCCAGCAAACCTACTAGCGGAGGTTCTGGTGAGCAGTTCTTC. Translated: CASKPTSGGSGEQFF. Variable domain in full (rest from reference TRBV2 and TRBJ2-1): EPEVTQTPSHQVTQMGQEVILRCVPISNHLYFYWYRQILGQKVEFLVSFYNNEISEKSEIFDDQFSVERPDGSNFTLKIRSTKLEDSAMYFCASKPTSGGSGEQFFGPGTRLTVL.

This clonotype was counted between two and nine times. The genes are TRBV28 and TRBJ2-1; 7 bases map to TRBD1. The germline V gene has CDR1 MDHEN and CDR2 SYDVKM. This CDR3 region has 18 residues. The trim removed 4 bases at V and 0 bases at J, leaving 12 bases unmatched. This CDR3 is CASSSTTGVYGSYNEQFF. The CDR3 DNA reads TGTGCCAGCAGTTCCACAACAGGGGTCTACGGCTCCTACAATGAGCAGTTCTTC.

In this sample, this clonotype turned up many times. This sequence joins TRBV7-2 and TRBJ1-4; no definite D call. Germline CDR1 is SGHTA and CDR2 is FQGNSA. The CDR3 sequence is 17 residues long. Trimming shortened V by 3 bases and J by 3 bases, and 17 bases separated the two germline ends. CDR3 sequence (DNA): TGTGCCAGCAGCTTCAGGAGGGTACGAAGGTCTAATGAAAAACTGTTTTTT. Amino acids: CASSFRRVRRSNEKLFF.

In its sample, this clonotype was seen many times. The J gene is TRBJ1-5, the V gene TRBV7-9; maybe TRBD1 (5 bases). Germline assignment: CDR1 SEHNR and CDR2 FQNEAQ (reference sequence). The CDR3 consists of 14 residues. V lost 3 bases and J 5 bases, leaving 11 bases between the germline ends. The CDR3 nucleotides read TGTGCCAGCAGCTTCGGGGGAGATCATCAGCCCCAGCATTTT. It encodes CASSFGGDHQPQHF. The full variable domain, completed using reference TRBV7-9 and TRBJ1-5, is DTGVSQNPRHKITKRGQNVTFRCDPISEHNRLYWYRQTLGQGPEFLTYFQNEAQLEKSRLLSDRFSAERPKGSFSTLEIQRTEQGDSAMYLCASSFGGDHQPQHFGDGTRLSIL.

The genes are TRBV29-1 and TRBJ1-5; no definite D call. Germline values: CDR1 SQVTM, CDR2 ANQGSEA. The length of the CDR3 is 12 residues. V lost 8 bases and J lost 10, with 18 bases in between. CDR3 nucleotides: TGCAGCACCCGCACGGGAGATGAACCCCAGCATTTT. Translated, it gives CSTRTGDEPQHF.

This clonotype has just a few counts. The rearrangement uses TRBV6-6 and TRBJ2-3; TRBD2 matches 9 bases. CDR3 length: 16 residues. The ends lost 2 bases at V and 0 bases at J; junction bases unmatched: 3. Germline CDR1 and CDR2: MNHNY and SVGAGI (reference sequence). CDR3 loop: CASSYKAGGSTDTQYF. The CDR3, as DNA: TGTGCCAGCAGTTACAAAGCGGGGGGCAGCACAGATACGCAGTATTTT.

This clonotype was found many times. The V call is TRBV28, the J call TRBJ2-7; perhaps TRBD1 as D (6 bases). V was trimmed by 4 bases and J by 3 bases, leaving 13 bases between them. Germline V gives CDR1 MDHEN, CDR2 SYDVKM. The length of the CDR3 is 14 residues. CDR3 region: CASSSTGGDYEQYF. CDR3 nucleotide sequence: TGTGCCAGCAGTTCGACAGGTGGTGACTACGAGCAGTACTTC.

This clonotype showed up just a few times. V gene TRBV5-8 combines with J gene TRBJ2-4; D may be TRBD1 (6 bases). The CDR3 has 21 residues. From germline, CDR1 is SGHTS and CDR2 YDEGEE. V lost 6 bases to trimming and J lost 0 bases, with 31 bases between them. The CDR3 nucleotides are TGTGCCAGCACCCCCGGTGGGGTCTGGGGGCCACCACAAATAGCCAAAAACATTCAGTACTTC. Translating gives CASTPGGVWGPPQIAKNIQYF.

This clonotype was counted many times. The CDR3 here is CASSLAKRQPQHF. The CDR3 DNA reads TGTGCCAGCAGCTTAGCTAAGAGACAGCCCCAGCATTTT. J is TRBJ1-5 and V is TRBV7-2; D is unresolved. CDR1 is SGHTA, CDR2 FQGNSA, per germline. The V and J ends lost 0 bases and 7 bases respectively, with 7 bases between them. This CDR3 is 13 amino acids long.

DNA for the CDR3: TGTGCCAGCTCACAATCCTCAGCGGGGGGGTCCTACGAGCAGTACTTC. This sequence encodes CASSQSSAGGSYEQYF. V gene TRBV18 combines with J gene TRBJ2-7, with TRBD2 identical over 10 bases. The germline gives CDR1 KGHSH, CDR2 LQKENI. The CDR3 is 16 amino acids. The J segment lost 1 base and the V segment lost 4 bases, leaving 7 bases of the junction unmatched. The variable domain in full, with the rest retrieved from reference TRBV18 and TRBJ2-7, is NAGVMQNPRHLVRRRGQEARLRCSPMKGHSHVYWYRQLPEEGLKFMVYLQKENIIDESGMPKERFSAEFPKEGPSILRIQQVVRGDSAAYFCASSQSSAGGSYEQYFGPGTRLTVT.

This clonotype was picked up a small number of times. This chain links TRBV7-2 with TRBJ2-2; 7 nucleotides align to TRBD2. The CDR3 is 16 amino acids. Germline-derived CDR1 and CDR2 are SGHTA and FQGNSA. Losses at the gene ends were 0 bases for V and 4 bases for J; bases not matched to a gene: 5. CDR3 in amino acids: CASSLAGGPSTGELFF. In DNA form, the CDR3 reads TGTGCCAGCAGCTTAGCGGGAGGGCCGAGCACCGGGGAGCTGTTTTTT.

The chain couples TRBV29-1 to TRBJ1-1, with D possibly matching TRBD1 (6 bases). The V end lost 6 bases, the J end lost 1 base, and 12 bases lay between the germline ends. The germline CDR1 and CDR2 sequences are SQVTM and ANQGSEA. The CDR3 sequence is 13 residues long. Here the CDR3 DNA reads TGCAGCGTAAAACGACAGGCGAACACTGAAGCTTTCTTT. Encoded protein: CSVKRQANTEAFF. The variable domain in full, with the rest retrieved from reference TRBV29-1 and TRBJ1-1, is SAVISQKPSRDICQRGTSLTIQCQVDSQVTMMFWYRQQPGQSLTLIATANQGSEATYESGFVIDKFPISRPNLTFSTLTVSNMSPEDSSIYLCSVKRQANTEAFFGQGTRLTVV.

V gene TRBV3-1 combines with J gene TRBJ2-1, with D perhaps TRBD2 (7 bases). CDR1 is LGHDT and CDR2 is YNNKEL in the germline V gene (reference sequence). Trimming took off 4 bases at V and 8 bases at J, with 21 bases between the two ends. This CDR3 is built from 16 residues. This CDR3 is CASSRMPSGGGHEQFF. Written as DNA, the CDR3 is TGTGCCAGCAGCCGCATGCCTAGCGGTGGGGGGCATGAGCAGTTCTTC.

At least ten counts were recorded for this clonotype. A junction boundary mismatches the germline segment, possibly from a read error. The chain joins TRBV7-7 to TRBJ2-3; D gene unclear. Germline lookup yields CDR1 SSHAT and CDR2 FNYEAQ (reference sequence). The length of the CDR3 is 14 residues. The CDR3 nucleotides read TGTGCTAGCAGCTTAGGAGCGAGCACAGATACGCAGTATTTT. It yields the protein CASSLGASTDTQYF.

The gene calls are TRBV7-9 and TRBJ2-5; 9 positions agree with TRBD1. V lost 6 bases, J lost 4 bases, and 9 bases stayed unmatched. Looked up from germline, CDR1 is SEHNR and CDR2 is FQNEAQ (reference sequence). This CDR3 spans 15 amino acids. The CDR3 nucleotides are TGTGCCAGCAGAAAACCGGGACAGGGTTTAGAGACCCAGTACTTC. It codes for CASRKPGQGLETQYF.

This clonotype was found many times. The chain uses TRBV7-2 and TRBJ2-7; 7 positions match TRBD2. Trimming at V came to 0 bases and at J to 6 bases, leaving 2 bases not matched to a gene. The germline V gene has CDR1 SGHTA and CDR2 FQGNSA. CDR3 length: 13 amino acids. In DNA, the CDR3 is TGTGCCAGCAGCTTAGCGCGCGGGGGCGAGCAGTACTTC. This translates into CASSLARGGEQYF.

This clonotype was detected ten times or more. The V and J genes are TRBV28 and TRBJ2-5; no firm D call. Germline V gene lookup returns CDR1 MDHEN and CDR2 SYDVKM. This CDR3 region has 12 residues. Trimming stripped 2 bases from V and 5 bases from J, with 6 bases between. DNA of the CDR3: TGTGCCAGCAGTTTAGGATTTGAGACCCAGTACTTC. Encoded protein: CASSLGFETQYF.

This clonotype showed up just a few times. The rearrangement uses TRBV11-2 and TRBJ2-7, with D possibly called TRBD1 or TRBD2 (5 bases each). The CDR3 spans 15 residues. Trimming removed 1 base from V and 0 bases from J, with 10 bases in between. Germline loops: CDR1 SGHAT, CDR2 FQNNGV. CDR3: CASSLVGTASYEQYF. The CDR3 DNA reads TGTGCCAGCAGCTTAGTTGGGACGGCCTCCTACGAGCAGTACTTC. The full variable domain, with the rest looked up from reference TRBV11-2 and TRBJ2-7, is EAGVAQSPRYKIIEKRQSVAFWCNPISGHATLYWYQQILGQGPKLLIQFQNNGVVDDSQLPKDRFSAERLKGVDSTLKIQPAKLEDSAVYLCASSLVGTASYEQYFGPGTRLTVT.

The chain has TRBV6-1 and TRBJ2-6; D is uncertain. V lost 5 bases, J lost 1 base, and 9 bases lay in between. The CDR3 length is 15 residues. Germline values: CDR1 MNHNS, CDR2 SASEGT. The CDR3, as DNA: TGTGCCAGCAGTACCCCCCGGTCTGGGGCCAACGTCCTGACTTTC. Translated, it gives CASSTPRSGANVLTF.

This clonotype was counted at least ten times. The chain couples TRBV7-2 to TRBJ1-1, with D maybe TRBD1 (5 bases). This CDR3 is built from 13 residues. From germline, CDR1 is SGHTA and CDR2 FQGNSA. The ends were cut back, 5 bases at V and 2 bases at J, with 9 bases in the middle. The CDR3 bases are TGTGCCAGCAGCCCGCAGGGAAACACTGAAGCTTTCTTT. The encoded protein is CASSPQGNTEAFF.

This clonotype was detected only a few times. The rearrangement links TRBV7-8 to TRBJ1-1; 10 nucleotides match TRBD1. Germline values: CDR1 SGHVS, CDR2 FQNEAQ. The ends lost 7 bases at V and 5 bases at J; junction bases unmatched: 10. This CDR3 comprises 15 residues. The CDR3 coding sequence is TGTGCCAGCACCCTTGTAAGGACAGGGGGGACTGAAGCTTTCTTT. Its protein is CASTLVRTGGTEAFF.

The chain has TRBV10-3 and TRBJ1-1, with D possibly matching TRBD1 (6 bases). There are 13 residues in the CDR3. Germline loops: CDR1 ENHRY, CDR2 SYGVKD. CDR3 sequence (DNA): TGTCCCACTACATCACAAGGGGGTACTGAAGCTTTCTTT. This translates into CPTTSQGGTEAFF.